This entry is about one TCR beta chain. The CDR3 loop spans 17 amino acids. Germline V gives CDR1 LGHDT, CDR2 YNNKEL (reference sequence). Trimming cost V 0 bases and J 5 bases, with 19 bases left between them. This sample is part of a study of blood T cell repertoires in COVID-19. Study summary: T cells, B-cell-depleted T cells, or PBMCs provided the cDNA or gDNA that served as material.

Repertoires were generated with immunoSEQ multiplex PCR, while TCRdb's copy carries only in-frame clones and drops some. The sample lists approximately 97,000 clones, approximately 80% occurring once. The rearrangement uses TRBV3-1 (or the pseudogene TRBV3-2) and TRBJ2-5; perhaps TRBD2 as D (7 bases). The sequencing sample was made of peripheral blood. The receptor was isolated from a human donor in a cohort sampled during active COVID-19. CDR3 protein: CASSQDSGPGGGETQYF. CDR3 nucleotides: TGTGCCAGCAGCCAAGATTCGGGCCCGGGGGGCGGCGAGACCCAGTACTTC.